This TCR beta chain was captured in a study of blood T cell repertoires in COVID-19. Study background: From the United States, Italy and Spain came samples of acute and convalescent COVID-19. In each case, the material was cDNA or gDNA derived from T cells, B-cell-depleted T cells, or PBMCs.

V lost 0 bases to trimming and J lost 5 bases; unmatched junction nucleotides: 3. The CDR3 has 14 residues. CDR1 and CDR2 (germline): SGHDT, YYEEEE. Original processing notes: How many nucleated cells were present was estimated from reference gene primer amplification. Using immunoSEQ multiplex PCR, the repertoire was profiled, and TCRdb retains in-frame clones only, with some absent. From that table come the V and J calls and clone size; the DNA was used to work out D and trimming. The sample records tens of thousands of clones, 84% being singletons. The rearrangement joins TRBV5-6 to TRBJ2-5, with 8 bases matching TRBD2. Sequencing used peripheral blood. The clonotype was recovered from an elderly woman with acute or convalescent COVID-19. The CDR3 DNA is TGTGCCAGCAGCTTGGGACTAGCGCAGGAGACCCAGTACTTC. Its protein is CASSLGLAQETQYF.